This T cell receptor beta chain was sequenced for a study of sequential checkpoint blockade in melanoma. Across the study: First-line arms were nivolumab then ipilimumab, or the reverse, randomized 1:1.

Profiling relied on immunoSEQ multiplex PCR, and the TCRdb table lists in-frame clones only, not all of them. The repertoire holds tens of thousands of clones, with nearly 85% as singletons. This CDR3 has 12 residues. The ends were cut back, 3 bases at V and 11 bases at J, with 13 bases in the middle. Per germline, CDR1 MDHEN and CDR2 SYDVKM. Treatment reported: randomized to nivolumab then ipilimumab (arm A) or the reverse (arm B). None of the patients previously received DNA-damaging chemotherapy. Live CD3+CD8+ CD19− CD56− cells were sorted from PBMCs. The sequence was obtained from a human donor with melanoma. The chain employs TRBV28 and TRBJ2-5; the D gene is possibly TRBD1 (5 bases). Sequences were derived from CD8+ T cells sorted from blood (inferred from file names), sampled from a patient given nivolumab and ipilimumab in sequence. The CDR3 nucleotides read TGTGCCAGCAGTTTTTCGGACATACAGCAGTACTTC. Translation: CASSFSDIQQYF.